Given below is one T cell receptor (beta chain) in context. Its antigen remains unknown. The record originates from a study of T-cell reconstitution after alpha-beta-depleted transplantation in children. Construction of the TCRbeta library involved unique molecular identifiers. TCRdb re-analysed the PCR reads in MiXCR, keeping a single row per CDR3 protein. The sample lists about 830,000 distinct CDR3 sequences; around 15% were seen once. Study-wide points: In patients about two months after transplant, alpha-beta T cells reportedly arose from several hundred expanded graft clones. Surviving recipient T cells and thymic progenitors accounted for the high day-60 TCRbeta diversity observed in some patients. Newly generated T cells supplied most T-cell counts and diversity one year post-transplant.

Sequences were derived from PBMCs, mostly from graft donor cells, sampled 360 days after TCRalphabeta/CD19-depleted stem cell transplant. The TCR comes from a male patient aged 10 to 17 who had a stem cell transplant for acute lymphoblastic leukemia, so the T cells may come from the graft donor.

CDR3: CASSYGRTVSYEQYF. The CDR3 bases are TGTGCCAGCAGCTATGGCCGGACAGTCTCCTACGAGCAGTACTTC. J is TRBJ2-7 and V is TRBV6-5; TRBD1 might be the D (6 bases). V lost 6 bases to trimming and J lost 0 bases, with 15 bases between them. There are 15 residues in the CDR3. The V gene's germline CDR1 is MNHEY and CDR2 SVGAGI.